The 10 T cell receptor beta chains listed next were all sequenced from one sample in a study of blood T cell repertoires in COVID-19 (dated by TCRdb to 2018 to 2021). The receptor library was made with the immunoSEQ multiplex PCR assay. TCRdb mirrors the immuneACCESS table, restricted to in-frame sequences. Some clones are absent from its copies; in checked studies, under half trace to an unresolved V gene, and the reason for the others is unknown. Recorded for this sample are fewer than 300,000 clones; about 80% of them occurred a single time. The top ten clonotypes cover 8.6% of the sample. The sequencing sample was made of peripheral blood. Receptors originate from a human donor in a cohort sampled during active COVID-19.

The chain combines TRBV18 with TRBJ2-3, with no clear D. The CDR3 loop spans 16 amino acids. CDR1 and CDR2 (germline): KGHSH, LQKENI. Trimming removed 0 bases from V and 0 bases from J, with 10 bases in between. CDR3 coding DNA: TGTGCCAGCTCACCACCGGTACTACCTAGCACAGATACGCAGTATTTT. This codes for CASSPPVLPSTDTQYF.

The chain links TRBV6-5 to TRBJ1-1; 10 bases map to TRBD1. V lost 6 bases, J lost 4 bases, and 8 bases stayed unmatched. Looked up from germline, CDR1 is MNHEY and CDR2 is SVGAGI. The CDR3 totals 15 residues. CDR3 nucleotides: TGTGCCAGCAGGGGGAGACAGGGGGCACTCACTGAAGCTTTCTTT. Residues: CASRGRQGALTEAFF.

V gene TRBV10-3 combines with J gene TRBJ1-1, with 10 bases lining up with TRBD1. This CDR3 is built from 13 residues. Looked up from germline, CDR1 is ENHRY and CDR2 is SYGVKD. V lost 8 bases, J lost 5 bases, and 5 bases stayed unmatched. The CDR3 DNA reads as TGTGCCATCGGCGGGACAGGGGATACTGAAGCTTTCTTT. Amino acid sequence: CAIGGTGDTEAFF.

J is TRBJ1-3 and V is TRBV10-1; 7 bases are shared with TRBD1. CDR1 and CDR2 (germline): WNHNN, SYGVQD (reference sequence). The CDR3 is 15 amino acids. The junction had 9 bases not matched to a gene; V was cut back by 6 bases and J by 4 bases. The CDR3 sequence: CASSRQTGAGNTIYF. CDR3 coding DNA: TGCGCCAGCAGCAGACAAACAGGGGCCGGAAACACCATATATTTT.

V is TRBV19 and J is TRBJ2-7, with D perhaps TRBD2 (7 bases). V dropped 3 bases and J dropped 7 bases, with 25 bases sitting between them. Germline V gene data show CDR1 as LNHDA and CDR2 as SQIVND (reference sequence). CDR3 length equals 17 residues. In nucleotides, the CDR3 is TGTGCCAGTAGTATTTTGGCGGGTATCGGGGGGCCTCGTGAGCAGTACTTC. Its protein is CASSILAGIGGPREQYF. Combining the CDR3 with reference TRBV19 and TRBJ2-7 gives the whole variable domain DGGITQSPKYLFRKEGQNVTLSCEQNLNHDAMYWYRQDPGQGLRLIYYSQIVNDFQKGDIAEGYSVSREKKESFPLTVTSAQKNPTAFYLCASSILAGIGGPREQYFGPGTRLTVT.

The CDR3 DNA is TGCGCCAGCAGCTCCCGGACAGGTTCCTATAATTCACCCCTCCACTTT. This encodes CASSSRTGSYNSPLHF. This chain links TRBV5-1 with TRBJ1-6; 7 bases line up with TRBD1. This CDR3 has 16 residues. From germline, CDR1 is SGHRS and CDR2 YFSETQ. The trim removed 3 bases at V and 1 base at J, leaving 4 bases unmatched.

This clone showed up just once. The chain uses TRBV19 and TRBJ1-1; TRBD1 aligns across 11 bases. Germline lookup yields CDR1 LNHDA and CDR2 SQIVND (reference sequence). The CDR3 extends over 15 amino acids. V dropped 6 bases and J dropped 5; count of bases not matched to a gene: 8. The CDR3, as DNA: TGTGCCAGTAGCCCCACGGACAGGGGGCGAACTGAAGCTTTCTTT. It specifies CASSPTDRGRTEAFF.

The V gene is TRBV11-2, the J gene TRBJ1-4; TRBD1 is a possible D gene (5 bases). V was cut by 4 bases and J by 0 bases, with 12 bases left in between. This CDR3 has 16 amino acids. The V gene's germline CDR1 is SGHAT and CDR2 FQNNGV. CDR3 sequence: CASSSRRGATNEKLFF. The CDR3 nucleotides read TGTGCCAGCAGCTCACGACGGGGGGCAACTAATGAAAAACTGTTTTTT.

The chain has TRBV27 and TRBJ1-5, with 9 bases matching TRBD1. The germline V gene has CDR1 MNHEY and CDR2 SMNVEV (reference sequence). The CDR3 sequence is 13 residues long. The trim removed 6 bases at V and 6 bases at J, leaving 3 bases unmatched. The DNA of the CDR3 is TGTGCCAGCAGGACAGGGGGTGGTCAGCCCCAGCATTTT. Translating it yields CASRTGGGQPQHF.

V usage is TRBV6-5 and J usage is TRBJ2-1; D remains ambiguous. Deletions cut 5 bases from V and 9 bases from J, with 20 bases between. This CDR3 is 15 amino acids long. Germline V gene data show CDR1 as MNHEY and CDR2 as SVGAGI. Here the CDR3 reads CASSPALPGWSEQFF. The CDR3 DNA is TGTGCCAGCAGTCCCGCCCTCCCCGGATGGAGTGAGCAGTTCTTC.